The TCR beta chain under discussion was sequenced for a study of cytomegalovirus exposure and HLA in healthy donors (dated by TCRdb to 2016 to 2017). With respect to the entire study: According to an earlier analysis of a few hundred of the donors, 150 million to 200 million T cells yielded over 100 million unique TCR beta sequences and more than 250 Gb of sequence data. Typing coverage differed by locus: A, B, C, DRB1 and DQB1 were typed in about 629-630 donors, DQA1 in about 500, DPA1 in roughly 590, and DPB1 in 472. Class I and class II HLA loci were covered by the typing at four-digit resolution. Five DR-DQ haplotypes were handled as single units for association and clustering, since linkage in the cohort was strong. The study profiled the T cell repertoires of under 850 subjects by immunosequencing and related them to cytomegalovirus serostatus. The study was designed to test whether signatures of past pathogen exposure could be identified by cataloging public T cell receptors. Donor age, sex, ethnicity and CMV serostatus were collected together with the repertoire data. In an earlier analysis of 500 to 650 of the donors, high-throughput TCR beta sequencing was used to judge whether each TCR beta V gene segment behaved as functional or pseudogenic. In the later analysis, no new phenotypic data were used to find candidate immune exposures; instead, reliance was placed on TCR beta sequences and their occurrence across donors. In a later analysis, previously published TCR beta repertoires from several hundred donors were re-analyzed and high-resolution HLA genotyping was added so that TCR occurrence patterns could be studied. In a later genetic analysis, genome-wide SNP genotypes for 398 of the 666 donors were used, and that subset was treated as a discovery cohort. The genetic ancestry cluster associated with self-reported Caucasian donors included over 65% of the 398 genotyped donors. An early release that covered roughly 600 HLA-typed donors contained around 330 gigabases of sequencing data and around 85 million unique TCR sequences. Among roughly 400 genotyped donors of the cohort, an average of around 250,000 unique TCR beta nucleotide sequences was sequenced per donor, of which about 20% were non-productive. In addition to the first cohort of about 650 subjects, a separate validation cohort of 130 or so different subjects was used. The study combined high-throughput TCR immunosequencing, statistical association of individual TCRs with disease status, and machine learning to predict cytomegalovirus infection status. Every discovery cohort repertoire had been produced on one sequencing platform.

A note on this clone: Its target antigen remains unknown. No base-level quality is on record; no much larger clone is a single base apart.

The library was generated by the immunoSEQ multiplex PCR assay. A mixture of 60 forward primers for TCR Vbeta segments and 13 reverse primers for TCR Jbeta segments was used in the multiplex PCR. The CDR3 region of rearranged TCR beta genes was amplified from genomic DNA with a multiplex PCR assay. The Illumina HiSeq System was used to sequence the amplified TCR beta libraries as 87-base-pair reads. The original pipeline was this. A later analysis counted about 80 million unique TCR beta chains across the 640 or so repertoires, and 9.5 million to 11 million of these chains were shared by at least two donors. Raw reads were error-corrected and collapsed into unique sequences by a nearest-neighbor algorithm in which closely related sequences were merged to remove PCR and sequencing errors. To assign V, D and J gene segments, CDR3 sequences were aligned to IMGT reference sequences. For a sequence to be retained, at least a six-nucleotide match to both a V gene segment and a J gene segment was required. A rearrangement counted as productive if the CDR3 had no stop codons and remained in frame with V and J, and every other rearrangement counted as non-productive. Following IMGT convention, CDR3 was defined as the stretch from the second conserved V-encoded cysteine to the conserved J-encoded phenylalanine. The earlier analysis of a few hundred of the donors excluded any sequence lacking an unambiguous match to a single V gene segment. An earlier analysis of fewer than 650 of the donors classified V segments as functional when productive rearrangements were above 56.7% and as segregating when the standard deviation between donors was above 5%. A statistical classification framework was built for diagnosing cytomegalovirus status from the catalog of TCR beta chain sequences. In a later analysis, TCR nucleotide sequences were compared against IMGT/GENE-DB human TR gene sequences so that V and J genes could be assigned. The TCRdist pipeline was used in a later analysis to assign CDR3 sequences and most-parsimonious VDJ recombination scenarios. In a later analysis, every TCR beta chain was defined by the combination of its CDR3 amino acid sequence and its V-gene family, and reads without a unique V-gene family were dropped. A later analysis removed several hundred highly shared, low-generation-probability nucleotide sequences to deal with suspected cross-contamination and a sequencing artifact. In a later analysis, a clonal expansion index for each public chain was calculated from normalized within-repertoire ranks of inferred template counts. In a later analysis, generation probabilities were computed using a VDJ recombination model fitted to out-of-frame rearrangements, and the results were checked against IGoR. In a later analysis, hypergeometric tests were used to score TCR-TCR, TCR-HLA and TCR-CMV co-occurrence, with a repertoire-size bias correction applied to TCR pairs. To estimate false discovery rates, a later analysis permuted the HLA or CMV assignments 20 times. In a later analysis, co-occurring TCRs were grouped with DBSCAN, and TCRdist sequence similarity was added when clustering was performed within HLA-allele-positive subsets. For co-occurrence clustering, repertoires with fewer than 30,000 or more than 120,000 public chains were excluded, along with roughly 5 repertoires with anomalous nucleotide sharing. TCRdb took over this immuneACCESS table, retaining in-frame rearrangements with V and J assigned. Such tables are incomplete; in checked studies, under half of the missing clones stem from an unresolved V gene, and the remainder is unexplained. V, J and clone size reflect that table, while D and trimming were determined from the DNA. This sample has 150,000 to 200,000 clones in its table, and around four fifths of those were observed once. The ten largest account for under 1.5% of the sample.

Trimming takes 7 bases from V and 7 bases from J, and the germline ends sit 16 bases apart. Looking up the germline V gene (reference sequence) yields CDR1 LNHDA and CDR2 SQIVND. Taken from cysteine to phenylalanine, the CDR3 has 13 residues. CDR3 DNA only is kept here, 39 bases in frame from base 1. General findings and caveats noted by the study authors: The classifier was reported to diagnose cytomegalovirus status with high specificity and sensitivity in both the original and validation cohorts. Presence/absence analyses assumed roughly uniform sequencing depth across donors, an assumption that may not hold. A later analysis found that HLA-associated TCR beta chains were more clonally expanded and had lower generation probabilities than equally common non-associated chains. When HLA alleles, especially DR and DQ, strongly co-occurred, TCR associations were difficult to assign to individual alleles. A cluster of highly shared sequence variants was judged likely to be a technical artifact of the sequencing pipeline. According to a later analysis, parvovirus B19, influenza, CMV and Epstein-Barr virus appeared linked to several top co-occurrence clusters. Some IMGT-functional V segments, including TRBV6-2 and TRBV6-3, could not be told apart with the 87-base-pair reads, so those segments were excluded. Because HLA typing was unavailable for some donors at each locus, only the typed subset was used in association tests. Compared with the approximately 700-donor mean, donors in an Asian-associated ancestry cluster had fewer N-insertions in productive TCRs, according to a later genetic analysis. An association between a missense DCLRE1C variant and V-gene and J-gene trimming of TCR beta chains was found in a later genetic analysis and replicated in an independent cohort. A further reported finding was that TCR beta sequences accurately predicted the HLA-A and HLA-B alleles for most subjects in the first cohort. Seventeen rarely observed V segments, including chromosome 9 orphons, were excluded from the earlier analysis of some 590 of the donors because counts were too low. Linkage disequilibrium might explain the correlated functional status among segregating V segments, but an unknown experimental factor could not be excluded. A total of 150 to 200 TCR beta chains were listed by the study as associated with cytomegalovirus. In this cohort, only TCR beta chains were sequenced, and detectable features were limited by the absence of alpha or paired-chain data. In a later analysis, 16,951 TCR beta sequences were associated with specific HLA alleles at a false discovery rate of 0.05. A later analysis found that most CMV-associated TCR beta chains appeared HLA-restricted, with HLA associations seemingly driven largely by CMV exposure. The only immune exposure information available for the cohort was CMV serostatus. Across donors, most TCR sequences were observed very rarely, whereas some public TCRs were present in many individuals. In an earlier analysis of approximately 590 of the donors, most TCR beta V segments appeared in productive rearrangements about 87% or about 30% of the time, broadly matching IMGT annotations. According to the authors, the approach could potentially be generalized to other disease states and immunological phenotypes. According to a later analysis, TCR association rates differed among HLA loci, with DRB1 alleles showing the most associated TCRs and HLA-C alleles showing the fewest. In vitro tests confirmed that a few of the cytomegalovirus-associated TCR beta chains recognize cytomegalovirus antigens.

In total, 600 or so healthy bone marrow donors made up the cohort. Cohort members were all nominally healthy when sampled, although unrecorded immune exposures were likely present. The donor was CMV seronegative and was included in the group of 352 seronegative cohort members. A peripheral blood sample was collected from each donor, and TCR beta sequencing was performed on peripheral blood mononuclear cells. Genomic DNA extraction from the blood cell samples was performed with the Qiagen DNeasy Blood Extraction Kit. Recombination connected TRBV19 to TRBJ1-2, with a weak D call of TRBD1 (5 bases match). The TCR comes from a male donor in good health and CMV-seronegative. The sample consisted of PBMCs. The CDR3 amino acid sequence is: CASTEDDRSGYTF. The nucleotide sequence is given as TGTGCCAGTACCGAGGACGACAGAAGTGGCTACACCTTC.